This is a list of T cell receptor beta chains from one sample in a study of cytomegalovirus exposure and HLA in healthy donors. The repertoire was sequenced with immunoSEQ multiplex PCR; TCRdb's copy has only in-frame clones and lacks some. The table gives some 200,000 clones; the top ten clones make up approximately 0.8% of it. The sequenced material came from PBMCs. The receptors shown here come from a woman aged 18-29 years in good health and CMV-seropositive. Each CDR3 is given without its conserved first and last residue. The D gene is left open where the match is weak.

>TRBV29-1|.
SVDPGGPRADTQY
>TRBV7-8|.
ASFRRQGRVGELF
>TRBV7-9|.
ASSLGGGSGGNEKLF
>TRBV2|TRBD1
ATTGTVYNSPLH
>TRBV2|TRBD2
ASSVGLAENNEQF
>TRBV7-9|.
ASSRPEGGDEQY
>TRBV10-3|.
AISPGQYSNQPQH
>TRBV4-3|.
ASSQVKRITDTQY
>TRBV10-3|.
AISDYGGSNYGYT
>TRBV2|.
ASVGGYGRTEAF
>TRBV7-2|TRBD2
ASSIGLAGYEQF
>TRBV12-5|.
ASGLVMRELGSYNEQF
>TRBV4-2|TRBD2
ASSPLASSGGTNEQF
>TRBV14|.
ASSQDGLPNTEAF
>TRBV21-1|.
ASSKALVAINEQF
>TRBV19|.
ASSIDQRVQEQF
>TRBV9|.
ASSVDRDKIDT
>TRBV27|.
ASSYGGPGNEQF
>TRBV7-2|.
ASSRDNNYYGYT
>TRBV7-2|.
ASSPSYEQY
>TRBV30|.
AWSVSESRPPLH
>TRBV5-5|TRBD1
ASSLRGQGIETQY
>TRBV5-4|TRBD1
ASSPSGQLANYGYT
>TRBV13|TRBD1
ASSNRGGTGSYGYT